The rows below give T cell receptor beta chains drawn from one sample of a study of shared clonotypes between healthy human individuals. Only in-frame clones appear in the TCRdb table, and some are missing; sequencing was by immunoSEQ multiplex PCR. The sample consists of about 2.4 million clones, approximately 90% of them appearing once. The material sequenced was naive CD4+ T cells sorted from blood. Receptors originate from a man aged 18 to 30 in good health. Both conserved end residues are part of each CDR3. Each record gives: V gene, CDR3 length, J gene, clone size, D gene, CDR3 DNA, CDR3 protein. The D gene is left open where the match is weak. Where a row states a size, it is once, few, many or the class of an expanded clone; other rows omit it.

TRBV14,15,TRBJ1-2,.,TRBD1,TGTGCCAGCAGCCAAGCGGGGACAGGGGTCTACGGCTACACCTTC,CASSQAGTGVYGYTF
TRBV7-9,16,TRBJ1-4,.,TRBD1,TGTGCCAGCAGCCTAGCCAGGGGGCCGTCTAATGAAAAACTGTTTTTT,CASSLARGPSNEKLFF
TRBV4-2,16,TRBJ2-1,.,.,TGTGCCAGCAGCCAAGAGGCCCAGGGAGTCTACAATGAGCAGTTCTTC,CASSQEAQGVYNEQFF
TRBV2,15,TRBJ2-7,.,TRBD1,TGTGCCAGCATCATAAGCGGGACAGGGGTCTACGAGCAGTACTTC,CASIISGTGVYEQYF
TRBV29-1,12,TRBJ2-5,.,.,TGCAGCGTTGAGGTAATACTAGAGACCCAGTACTTC,CSVEVILETQYF
TRBV5-1,14,TRBJ1-4,few,.,TGCGCCAGCAGCTTTGGGGGTACTAATGAAAAACTGTTTTTT,CASSFGGTNEKLFF
TRBV6-1,14,TRBJ2-3,.,.,TGTGCCAGCAGTGAAGCGCTGAGGGGAGATACGCAGTATTTT,CASSEALRGDTQYF
TRBV5-6,14,TRBJ2-5,.,.,TGTGCCAGCAGCGGCCGGGACTTTAAAGAGACCCAGTACTTC,CASSGRDFKETQYF
TRBV2,14,TRBJ2-3,.,.,TGTGCCAGCGCGGAGCAGGGCATCACAGATACGCAGTATTTT,CASAEQGITDTQYF
TRBV9,14,TRBJ2-6,.,.,TGTGCCAGCAGCGTAGACCTGGGGGCCAACGTCCTGACTTTC,CASSVDLGANVLTF
TRBV29-1,13,TRBJ1-1,.,.,TGCAGCGTTTCACAGGGCTCGAACACTGAAGCTTTCTTT,CSVSQGSNTEAFF
TRBV18,15,TRBJ2-3,.,TRBD1,TGTGCCAGCTCACTACTACAGGGGAGCACAGATACGCAGTATTTT,CASSLLQGSTDTQYF
TRBV6-5,16,TRBJ1-1,once,TRBD1,TGTGCCAGCAGTTACTCGTACAGGGGGTTAGGAACTGAAGCTTTCTTT,CASSYSYRGLGTEAFF
TRBV11-2,15,TRBJ2-5,once,.,TGTGCCAGCAGCCCCTACTCAAAACGAGGGGAGACCCAGTACTTC,CASSPYSKRGETQYF
TRBV18,13,TRBJ1-5,.,.,TGTGCCAGCTCACCCGGGGCACAACAGCCCCAGCATTTT,CASSPGAQQPQHF
TRBV6-1,16,TRBJ2-6,.,.,TGTGCCAGCAGTGAAATGGGAAGCGCTGGGGCCAACGTCCTGACTTTC,CASSEMGSAGANVLTF
TRBV28,15,TRBJ2-7,.,TRBD1,TGTGCCAGCAGTTCATCCGGGACAGGGTTTTACGAGCAGTACTTC,CASSSSGTGFYEQYF
TRBV7-3,14,TRBJ1-2,.,.,TGTGCCAGCAGCTTAAATCAACAGAACTATGGCTACACCTTC,CASSLNQQNYGYTF
TRBV6-5,14,TRBJ1-3,.,.,TGTGCCAGCAGCTCAGGAGACTCTGGAAACACCATATATTTT,CASSSGDSGNTIYF
TRBV4-1,21,TRBJ2-1,.,TRBD2,TGCGCCAGCAGCCAAGTATTCAAGGGACTGCGGGTGACTAGCGGGGGGAATGAGCAGTTCTTC,CASSQVFKGLRVTSGGNEQFF
TRBV9,13,TRBJ1-2,.,.,TGTGCCAGCAGCGTAGATCAGGGTTGGGGCTACACCTTC,CASSVDQGWGYTF
TRBV6-5,15,TRBJ1-6,.,.,TGTGCCAGCAGTCCCGGGGGCGCCTATAATTCACCCCTCCACTTT,CASSPGGAYNSPLHF
TRBV5-1,17,TRBJ2-1,.,TRBD2,TGCGCCAGCAGCCCCCTCGGGACTAGCAGGGCTTACAATGAGCAGTTCTTC,CASSPLGTSRAYNEQFF
TRBV5-8,16,TRBJ1-2,.,TRBD1,TGTGCCAGCAGCTGGAGTCCAGGGACAGCCATCTATGGCTACACCTTC,CASSWSPGTAIYGYTF
TRBV19,15,TRBJ1-2,.,.,TGTGCCAGTAGTATAGGTTCTCCGGGCCTCTATGGCTACACCTTC,CASSIGSPGLYGYTF
TRBV6-4,16,TRBJ1-2,.,.,TGTGCCAGCAGGCCTTCACAGACACCCTCTAACTATGGCTACACCTTC,CASRPSQTPSNYGYTF
TRBV4-1,16,TRBJ2-1,.,.,TGCGCCAGCAGCCAAGATCGTGGCGGTTATTACAATGAGCAGTTCTTC,CASSQDRGGYYNEQFF
TRBV27,15,TRBJ1-6,once,TRBD1,TGTGCCAGCAGTTTTGGACAGGGAAATAATTCACCCCTCCACTTT,CASSFGQGNNSPLHF
TRBV10-3,14,TRBJ1-4,.,.,TGTGCCACCCGAGAGGGACTGACTAATGAAAAACTGTTTTTT,CATREGLTNEKLFF
TRBV6-1,12,TRBJ2-4,.,.,TGTGCCAGCAGTTATGACCTAAACATTCAGTACTTC,CASSYDLNIQYF
TRBV19,15,TRBJ1-5,few,.,TGTGCCAGTAGTATGTCGGGGGAACGCAATCAGCCCCAGCATTTT,CASSMSGERNQPQHF
TRBV5-1,13,TRBJ2-2,.,.,TGCGCCAGCAGCCCGGATACGTACGGGGAGCTGTTTTTT,CASSPDTYGELFF
TRBV6-5,13,TRBJ2-7,once,TRBD1,TGTGCCAGCACTAGACAGGGCTCCTACGAGCAGTACTTC,CASTRQGSYEQYF
TRBV6-1,14,TRBJ1-2,.,TRBD1,TGTGCCAGCAGAATACAGGGGTGGAACTATGGCTACACCTTC,CASRIQGWNYGYTF